Here is one TCR beta chain with its context. The antigen remains unidentified. After removal of 5 bases from V and 3 bases from J, the junction contained 4 bases not matched to a gene. This CDR3 is 14 amino acids long. The germline CDR1 and CDR2 sequences are KGHSH and LQKENI. RNA transcripts yielded amplified TCR beta CDR3 regions. HTBI primers were used for first-round RT-PCR of the TCR CDR3. MiXCR was run by TCRdb on the multiplex PCR reads, yielding one entry per CDR3 protein. The sample includes 360,000 or so distinct CDR3 sequences, about a fifth seen only once; the top ten take about 3.7%. These data belong to a study of T cells in Graves' hyperthyroidism and ophthalmopathy. The authors deemed Graves' hyperthyroidism stable absent ophthalmopathy progression within 18 months. The hyperthyroidism patients had all been newly diagnosed, and their disease duration was under 2 months. Their ages ranged from 18 to 65 years. Diagnostic decisions used clinical symptoms, serum thyroxine and TRAb, thyroid ultrasound and orbital computed tomography.

Whole-study findings and limits: In blood, most of the thyroid clonotypes expanded above 0.001 were also present.

The V and J genes are TRBV18 and TRBJ2-7; 10 bases fit TRBD1. Sequencing was done on a sample of blood. The receptor's source is a woman between 18 and 30 years old with Graves' hyperthyroidism. In nucleotides, the CDR3 is TGTGCCAGCTCAATACGGACAGGGGGCTACGAGCAGTACTTC. Translated: CASSIRTGGYEQYF.